The 21 T cell receptor beta chains listed next were all sequenced from one sample in a study of cytomegalovirus exposure and HLA in healthy donors. Use of 60 Vbeta and 13 Jbeta primers characterized the PCR. Clones were sequenced by immunoSEQ multiplex PCR, and TCRdb holds only the in-frame ones, with some missing. This sample has about 170,000 clones, with nearly 80% found just once. The sequencing input was PBMCs. These receptors were taken from a man aged 40-49 years in good health and CMV-seropositive.

V is TRBV7-3 and J is TRBJ2-2; D remains unclear. Trimming cost V 4 bases and J 8 bases, with 17 bases left between them. Germline CDR1 SGHTA, CDR2 FQGTGA. The CDR3 consists of 15 residues. The CDR3 here is CASSSSASSVGELFF. CDR3 nucleotides: TGTGCCAGCAGCTCCAGTGCCTCCTCTGTGGGGGAGCTGTTTTTT.

The chain combines TRBV5-1 with TRBJ1-6; D ambiguous. The length of the CDR3 is 15 residues. CDR1 and CDR2 (germline): SGHRS, YFSETQ. As DNA, the CDR3 is TGCGCTCGCCACATGGGCCCTACCTTTCATTCACCCCTCCACTTT. Its protein is CARHMGPTFHSPLHF.

The chain uses TRBV28 and TRBJ2-7; D possibly corresponds to TRBD1 (5 bases). Trimming shortened V by 7 bases and J by 3 bases, and 13 bases separated the two germline ends. Germline V CDR1 and CDR2: MDHEN, SYDVKM. This CDR3 is built from 13 residues. CDR3 nucleotides: TGTGCCAGCACCGAGACAGAGAACTACGAGCAGTACTTC. It translates to CASTETENYEQYF.

The V call is TRBV2, the J call TRBJ1-2, with D perhaps matching TRBD1 (6 bases). Germline assignment: CDR1 SNHLY and CDR2 FYNNEI. The CDR3 has 15 residues. Trimming removed 5 bases from V and 0 bases from J, with 13 bases in between. CDR3 residues: CASSSTRDTNYGYTF. CDR3 coding DNA: TGTGCCAGCAGTTCTACACGGGACACTAACTATGGCTACACCTTC.

This clone appeared once. The genes are TRBV7-9 and TRBJ2-1; D is perhaps TRBD2 (6 bases). Germline CDR1 SEHNR, CDR2 FQNEAQ (reference sequence). The CDR3 sequence is 15 residues long. V was shortened by 1 base and J by 4 bases, with 11 bases between the two germline ends. CDR3 DNA: TGTGCCAGCAGCTTAGGGCTAGCGACTTACAATGAGCAGTTCTTC. It codes for CASSLGLATYNEQFF.

This clone appeared a single time. The V gene is TRBV9, the J gene TRBJ2-1; D gene ambiguous. Germline CDR1 is SGDLS and CDR2 is YYNGEE. The CDR3 runs 13 residues. V was pared by 0 bases and J by 4 bases, with 5 bases between. The CDR3 nucleotides read TGTGCCAGCAGCGTAGAACTGTACAATGAGCAGTTCTTC. As protein: CASSVELYNEQFF.

The chain uses TRBV19 and TRBJ2-1; TRBD2 aligns across 8 bases. The CDR3 extends over 14 amino acids. The germline gives CDR1 LNHDA, CDR2 SQIVND (reference sequence). Trimming removed 6 bases from V and 7 bases from J; junction bases left unmatched: 8. The CDR3 region has the DNA TGTGCCAGTAGGCCGGGACTAGTCCAGAATGAGCAGTTCTTC. It translates to CASRPGLVQNEQFF.

This chain connects TRBV9 to TRBJ2-3; no reliable D call. This CDR3 comprises 15 residues. Germline V gene sequence: CDR1 SGDLS, CDR2 YYNGEE. V lost 0 bases and J lost 0, with 8 bases in between. CDR3 in amino acids: CASSVGATSTDTQYF. The CDR3 DNA reads TGTGCCAGCAGCGTAGGGGCAACTAGCACAGATACGCAGTATTTT.

This clone was seen a handful of times. The V call is TRBV27, the J call TRBJ1-1, with D perhaps matching TRBD1 (5 bases). The CDR3 has 15 amino acids. In germline, CDR1 is MNHEY, CDR2 SMNVEV (reference sequence). Trimming removed 6 bases at V and 5 bases at J, with 19 bases between. Written as DNA, the CDR3 is TGTGCCAGCAGCCTAAGGGGACTGGGGGGGACTGAAGCTTTCTTT. The encoded protein is CASSLRGLGGTEAFF.

The chain links TRBV19 to TRBJ2-1, with 7 bases identical to TRBD2. Per germline, CDR1 LNHDA and CDR2 SQIVND (reference sequence). The CDR3 length is 14 residues. V trimming: 5 bases; J trimming: 8 bases; junction bases outside the gene matches: 9. CDR3 residues: CASSWGGLGHEQFF. The CDR3 DNA follows: TGTGCCAGTAGTTGGGGAGGGCTAGGCCATGAGCAGTTCTTC. Drawing the rest from reference TRBV19 and TRBJ2-1, the complete variable domain is DGGITQSPKYLFRKEGQNVTLSCEQNLNHDAMYWYRQDPGQGLRLIYYSQIVNDFQKGDIAEGYSVSREKKESFPLTVTSAQKNPTAFYLCASSWGGLGHEQFFGPGTRLTVL.

The table lists this clone with a few counts. The J gene is TRBJ1-5, the V gene TRBV19; D remains ambiguous. The germline CDR1 and CDR2 sequences are LNHDA and SQIVND (reference sequence). This CDR3 has 15 amino acids. V dropped 5 bases and J dropped 5 bases, with 16 bases sitting between them. The CDR3 DNA sequence: TGTGCCAGTAGTCGCGGGCCAGATCCATATCAGCCCCAGCATTTT. Residues: CASSRGPDPYQPQHF.

CDR3 amino acids: CASSPRGAGGWEFF. The CDR3, as DNA: TGTGCCAGCAGCCCCAGGGGAGCGGGAGGCTGGGAGTTCTTC. This chain connects TRBV9 to TRBJ2-1; 9 nucleotides agree with TRBD2. The CDR3 runs to 14 residues. J was trimmed by 14 bases and V by 4 bases; bases with no gene match: 13. From germline, CDR1 is SGDLS and CDR2 YYNGEE.

The chain carries TRBV5-1 and TRBJ1-5; possible D gene TRBD1, 5 bases. CDR3 length equals 15 residues. Germline lookup yields CDR1 SGHRS and CDR2 YFSETQ. V lost 6 bases, J lost 0 bases, and 13 bases lay in between. CDR3 DNA: TGCGCCAGCACCCCCACAGGAGATAGCAATCAGCCCCAGCATTTT. It is translated as CASTPTGDSNQPQHF.

The rearrangement links TRBV2 to TRBJ2-5; 9 bases fit TRBD1. Germline values: CDR1 SNHLY, CDR2 FYNNEI. V was clipped by 8 bases and J by 5 bases; unmatched bases: 6. The CDR3 length is 13 residues. CDR3 nucleotides: TGTGCCAGCCACAGGGGGCTAGGGGAGACCCAGTACTTC. Protein sequence: CASHRGLGETQYF.

The rearrangement joins TRBV5-1 to TRBJ2-1, with 8 bases aligning to TRBD2. The CDR3 runs 16 residues. The V gene end was trimmed by 1 base and the J gene end by 0 bases; junction bases not matched to a gene: 3. The germline gives CDR1 SGHRS, CDR2 YFSETQ. The CDR3 nucleotides are TGCGCCAGCAGCTTGTTCAGCGGGAGCTCCTACAATGAGCAGTTCTTC. Residues: CASSLFSGSSYNEQFF.

This rearrangement joins TRBV29-1 to TRBJ2-1; D possibly corresponds to TRBD1 (6 bases). Deletions cut 6 bases from V and 7 bases from J, with 13 bases between. CDR3 size: 12 residues. The germline V gene has CDR1 SQVTM and CDR2 ANQGSEA. This chain's CDR3 is CSVSPTGNEQFF. For the CDR3, the DNA is TGCAGCGTCTCTCCTACAGGGAATGAGCAGTTCTTC.

This clone was seen once. The rearrangement uses TRBV5-1 and TRBJ2-7, with TRBD2 matching over 14 bases. Unmatched junction bases numbered 16, after V lost 4 bases and J lost 7 bases. This CDR3 region has 18 residues. Germline CDR1 is SGHRS and CDR2 is YFSETQ. The CDR3 bases are TGCGCCAGCAGCCTGGGGGAAACGCCGGGACTAGCGGGAGATGAGCAGTACTTC. Translated, it gives CASSLGETPGLAGDEQYF.

V is TRBV11-2 and J is TRBJ2-3; possibly TRBD2 for D (5 bases). The germline CDR1 and CDR2 sequences are SGHAT and FQNNGV. This CDR3 region has 15 residues. Trimming pared 1 base from V and 3 bases from J, leaving 11 bases between. The CDR3 loop is CASSLVVQRTDTQYF. In DNA, the CDR3 is TGTGCCAGCAGCTTAGTGGTGCAGCGGACAGATACGCAGTATTTT.

The chain employs TRBV28 and TRBJ2-3; 9 nucleotides match TRBD2. CDR1 is MDHEN and CDR2 is SYDVKM in the germline V gene. The CDR3 has 15 residues. V lost 5 bases to trimming and J lost 2 bases; unmatched junction nucleotides: 5. CDR3 sequence: CASSTIAGATDTQYF. The CDR3 DNA sequence: TGTGCCAGCAGTACCATAGCGGGAGCCACAGATACGCAGTATTTT.

This chain connects TRBV5-4 to TRBJ1-1; possible D gene TRBD1, 6 bases. The V gene lost 2 bases and the J gene lost 3 bases, with 8 bases spanning the gap. Germline CDR1 reads SGHNT; CDR2 reads YYREEE (reference sequence). This CDR3 has 13 amino acids. This CDR3 is CASSLYRDTEAFF. The DNA of the CDR3 is TGTGCCAGCAGCTTATACAGGGACACTGAAGCTTTCTTT.

CDR3 amino acids: CASSSQGFNTEAFF. DNA for the CDR3: TGTGCCAGCAGCTCCCAGGGGTTCAACACTGAAGCTTTCTTT. This chain joins TRBV11-3 and TRBJ1-1; weak D call: TRBD1 (6 bases). Germline V gene lookup returns CDR1 SGHNT and CDR2 YENEEA. Trimming pared 4 bases from V and 2 bases from J, leaving 11 bases between. This CDR3 spans 14 amino acids.